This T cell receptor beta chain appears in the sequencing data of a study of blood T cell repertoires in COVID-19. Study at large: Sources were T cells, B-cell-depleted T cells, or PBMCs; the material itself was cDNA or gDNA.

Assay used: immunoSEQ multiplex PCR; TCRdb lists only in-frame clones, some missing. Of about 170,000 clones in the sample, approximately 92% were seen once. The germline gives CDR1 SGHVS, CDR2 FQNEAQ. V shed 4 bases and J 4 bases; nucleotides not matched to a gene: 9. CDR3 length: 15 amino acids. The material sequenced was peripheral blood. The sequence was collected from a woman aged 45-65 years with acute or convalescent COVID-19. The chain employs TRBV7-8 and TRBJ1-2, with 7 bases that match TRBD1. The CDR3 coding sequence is TGTGCCAGCAGCTCGTGGACAGGAGTTATCTATGGCTACACCTTC. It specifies CASSSWTGVIYGYTF.